This TCR beta chain was captured in a study of tumor-infiltrating lymphocytes in localized non-small cell lung cancer. CDR3 length equals 15 residues. The germline V gene has CDR1 ENHRY and CDR2 SYGVKD. The ends were cut back, 7 bases at V and 4 bases at J, with 14 bases in the middle. Sequenced by immunoSEQ multiplex PCR; TCRdb stores in-frame clones only, minus some. Among about 14,000 clones, about four fifths were seen once, and the ten largest hold less than 20%. This TCR was recovered from a human donor with non-small cell lung cancer. The chain uses TRBV10-3 and TRBJ2-6; D may be TRBD2 (6 bases). Sequencing used lung tumor tissue. Written as DNA, the CDR3 is TGTGCCATCACGGGGGACTTAGGGGGGGCCAACGTCCTGACTTTC. This translates into CAITGDLGGANVLTF.